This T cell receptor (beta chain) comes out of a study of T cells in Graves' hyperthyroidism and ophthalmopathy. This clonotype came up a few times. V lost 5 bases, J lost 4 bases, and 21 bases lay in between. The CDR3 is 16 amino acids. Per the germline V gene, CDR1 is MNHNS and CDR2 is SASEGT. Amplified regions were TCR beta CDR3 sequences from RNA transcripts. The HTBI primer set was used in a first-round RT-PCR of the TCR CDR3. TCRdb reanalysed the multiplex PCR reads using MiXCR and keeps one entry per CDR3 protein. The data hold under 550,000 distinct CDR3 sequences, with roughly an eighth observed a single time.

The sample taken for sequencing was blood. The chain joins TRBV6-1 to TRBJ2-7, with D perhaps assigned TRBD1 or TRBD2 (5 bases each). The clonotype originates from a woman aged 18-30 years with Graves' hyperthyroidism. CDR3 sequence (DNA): TGTGCCAGCAGTTCCCAGATAGTAGGGGTAGCGTACGAGCAGTACTTC. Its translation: CASSSQIVGVAYEQYF.